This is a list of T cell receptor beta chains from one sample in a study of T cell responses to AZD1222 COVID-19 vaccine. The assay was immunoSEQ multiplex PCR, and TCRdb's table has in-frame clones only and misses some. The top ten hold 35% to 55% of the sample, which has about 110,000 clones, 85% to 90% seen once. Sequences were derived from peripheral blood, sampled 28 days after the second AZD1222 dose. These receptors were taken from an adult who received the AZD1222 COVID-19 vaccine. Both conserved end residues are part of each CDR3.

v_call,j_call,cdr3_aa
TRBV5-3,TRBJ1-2,CARSSDGDYGYTF
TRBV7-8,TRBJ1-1,CASSLAAGAGTEAFF
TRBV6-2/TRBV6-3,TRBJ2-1,CATRPGGSYNEQFF
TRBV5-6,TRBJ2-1,CASSFSSSYNEQFF
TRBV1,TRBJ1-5,CTSSQVDRGGQPQHF
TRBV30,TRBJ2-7,CACYRLAGGPREEQYF
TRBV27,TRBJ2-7,CASSHRGPYEQYF
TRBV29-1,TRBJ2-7,CSVESQGHEQYF
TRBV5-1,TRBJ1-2,CASSLEAGPNYGYTF
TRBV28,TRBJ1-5,CASTTPRGLRNQPQHF
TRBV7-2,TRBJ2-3,CASSAAPPSTDTQYF
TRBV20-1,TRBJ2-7,CSASNPARNYEQYF
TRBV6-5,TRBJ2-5,CASSPGRAGTQYF
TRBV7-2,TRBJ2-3,CASSLGSRSSGRQNTQYF
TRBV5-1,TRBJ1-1,CASSLDGAGNTEAFF
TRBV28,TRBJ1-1,CASRTGGGNTEAFF